This T cell receptor (beta chain) appears in the sequencing data of a study of beta chain features in type 1 diabetes. Regarding the study as a whole: Shorter TCRB CDR3s, moderately but significantly so, marked every one of the four CD4+ subsets in Type 1 diabetes patients.

About this clone itself: The target antigen is unknown.

Germline-derived CDR1 and CDR2 are SGHRS and YFSETQ. Trimming took 4 bases from V and 2 from J, leaving 9 bases between them. This CDR3 has 13 residues. Each of the sorted populations had a purity greater than 95%. Sequencing targeted expressed TCRB transcripts, as all isolated RNA had been reverse transcribed. Only in-frame clones appear in the TCRdb table, and some are missing; sequencing was by immunoSEQ multiplex PCR. The sample yields around 250,000 clones, 20% to 25% seen once. The source is a woman aged 30 to 39 with type 1 diabetes. The chain has TRBV5-1 and TRBJ1-1, with a possible D match to TRBD1 (5 bases). Sequenced input: naive CD4+ T cells from blood. CDR3 loop: CASSQTGNTEAFF. The CDR3 DNA reads TGCGCCAGCAGCCAAACAGGCAACACTGAAGCTTTCTTT.